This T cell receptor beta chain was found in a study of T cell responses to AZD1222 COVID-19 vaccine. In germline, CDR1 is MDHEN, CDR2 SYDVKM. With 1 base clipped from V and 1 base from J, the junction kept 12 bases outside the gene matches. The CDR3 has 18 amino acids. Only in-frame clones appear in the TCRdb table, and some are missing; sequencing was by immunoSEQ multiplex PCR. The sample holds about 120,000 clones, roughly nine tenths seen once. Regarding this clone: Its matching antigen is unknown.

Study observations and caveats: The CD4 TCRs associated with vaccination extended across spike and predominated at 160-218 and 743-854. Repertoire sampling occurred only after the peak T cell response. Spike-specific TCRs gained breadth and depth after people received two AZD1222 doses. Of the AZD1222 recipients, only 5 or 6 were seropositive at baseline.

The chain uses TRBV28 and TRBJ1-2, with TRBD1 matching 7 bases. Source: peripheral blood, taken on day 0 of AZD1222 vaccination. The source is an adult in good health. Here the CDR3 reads CASSLSGQKYSFNYGYTF. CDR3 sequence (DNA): TGTGCCAGCAGTTTATCGGGACAGAAATATTCATTTAACTATGGCTACACCTTC.